This TCR beta chain emerged from a study of T cell repertoires in cytomegalovirus infection (dated by TCRdb to the late 2010s). Describing the broader study: The peptide stimulations were aimed at well-studied HLA-B-restricted epitopes as well as recently identified HLA-C-restricted CMV epitopes, whose presentation resists viral immunomodulation. Donor HLA type was relevant to the analysis, because carriage of CMV infection together with the matching HLA type was indicated by public TCR beta signatures.

The intended sense of this specimen's treatment or condition label: in vitro stimulation with specific CMV peptide epitopes to enrich CMV-specific T cells. With regard to this clonotype: It lacks a known antigen. The sample holds no much larger clone one base away, and base qualities are not on file.

The full study reports these points: In both this cohort and an independent 352-donor cohort, the cumulative frequency of public TCR beta family members distinguished carriers of CMV infection plus the relevant HLA type. The ex vivo response was dominated by HLA-C-restricted CMV-specific TCR beta clonotypes, and the single most frequent clonotype in two of eight donors was supplied by these HLA-C-restricted clonotypes.

Sequencing was performed on an Illumina HiSeq 1500. The public reads were quality trimmed at Q25 with fastp and then assembled into clones with MiXCR by TCRdb, keeping productive beta chains. Rows with a matching CDR3 protein are joined into one entry that keeps the most common DNA and genes. The sample records roughly 500,000 distinct CDR3 sequences, 33% of which are singletons. Of the sample, about a sixth falls within the top ten clones. Sequencing was performed on cultured PBMCs, taken from culture after CMV antigen stimulation. This TCR derives from a human donor in good health (CMV status not recorded). Some clones in this sample may be carry-over from other donors' samples.

Here the CDR3 is given as CASSPRQGQYNEQFF. The nucleotide sequence is TGTGCCAGCAGCCCAAGACAGGGGCAATACAATGAGCAGTTCTTC. The V and J segments used are TRBV7-6 and TRBJ2-1, and 8 junction bases match TRBD1. Based on the germline V gene, the CDR1 and CDR2 sequences are SGHVS and FNYEAQ. Trimming accounts for 5 bases at V and 4 bases at J, while the number of junction bases matched to no gene is 7. The CDR3 holds 15 amino acids from the cysteine to the phenylalanine. Only the CDR3 part of the read is kept: 45 bases, read in frame from the first base.